What follows are 11 T cell receptor beta chains derived from one specimen sequenced in a study of shared clonotypes between healthy human individuals. Produced via immunoSEQ multiplex PCR; TCRdb's table is partial and in-frame only. The repertoire holds approximately 980,000 clones, with approximately 80% as singletons. Material: memory CD4+ T cells sorted from blood. Subset reported: CD45RA-negative fraction. These receptors were collected from a man aged 18 to 29 in good health.

This rearrangement joins TRBV7-2 to TRBJ2-2; 13 bases map to TRBD2. The CDR3 spans 16 residues. Germline V CDR1 and CDR2: SGHTA, FQGNSA. After removal of 5 bases from V and 7 bases from J, the junction contained 7 bases not matched to a gene. CDR3 DNA: TGTGCCAGCAGCCCAGGACTAGCGGGAGTCGTCGGGGAGCTGTTTTTT. This codes for CASSPGLAGVVGELFF. Combining the CDR3 with reference TRBV7-2 and TRBJ2-2 gives the whole variable domain GAGVSQSPSNKVTEKGKDVELRCDPISGHTALYWYRQSLGQGLEFLIYFQGNSAPDKSGLPSDRFSAERTGGSVSTLTIQRTQQEDSAVYLCASSPGLAGVVGELFFGEGSRLTVL.

J is TRBJ2-1 and V is TRBV5-4; 10 nucleotides line up with TRBD1. Trimming took 4 bases from V and 6 from J; bases not matched to a gene: 10. CDR3 length: 16 amino acids. The V gene's germline CDR1 is SGHNT and CDR2 YYREEE (reference sequence). The CDR3 is CASSLPTGQGSNEQFF. The DNA of the CDR3 is TGTGCCAGCAGCCTACCCACGGGACAGGGGAGCAATGAGCAGTTCTTC.

About this clone itself: This same CDR3 is encoded by further DNA sequences in the sample. V and J are TRBV10-3 and TRBJ2-3; D may be TRBD1 (6 bases). V gave up 8 bases and J gave up 2 bases, with 8 bases separating them. Germline-derived CDR1 and CDR2 are ENHRY and SYGVKD. This CDR3 spans 12 amino acids. The CDR3 DNA is TGTGCCATCCGGGACAACACAGATACGCAGTATTTT. Protein sequence: CAIRDNTDTQYF.

The chain employs TRBV7-9 and TRBJ2-7, with TRBD1 as a possible D gene (5 bases). Trimming took 1 base from V and 6 from J, leaving 16 bases between them. CDR1 is SEHNR and CDR2 is FQNEAQ in the germline V gene (reference sequence). This CDR3 spans 15 amino acids. CDR3 coding DNA: TGTGCCAGCAGCTTAGAGGTAGGCAGGGAAGCCGAGCAGTACTTC. Translating it yields CASSLEVGREAEQYF.

This sequence joins TRBV10-2 and TRBJ2-7; D is possibly TRBD2 (5 bases). The CDR3 is 12 amino acids. Germline V gives CDR1 WSHSY, CDR2 SAAADI. With 4 bases removed from V and 7 bases from J, the gap between germline ends came to 11 bases. This CDR3 is CASSVMGDEQYF. The DNA for the CDR3 is TGCGCCAGCAGTGTAATGGGAGATGAGCAGTACTTC.

This clone was picked up one time. This chain connects TRBV14 to TRBJ1-6; D call uncertain. The CDR3 has 13 residues. V lost 3 bases, J lost 9 bases, and 9 bases lay in between. Per the germline V gene, CDR1 is SGHDN and CDR2 is FVKESK. The chain's CDR3 is CASSQDSASPLHF. CDR3 sequence (DNA): TGTGCCAGCAGCCAGGACTCCGCTTCACCCCTCCACTTT.

This clone showed up just once. V gene TRBV27 combines with J gene TRBJ2-7; 8 bases fit TRBD2. CDR1 and CDR2 (germline): MNHEY, SMNVEV (reference sequence). The CDR3 is 15 amino acids. The junction had 5 bases not matched to a gene; V was cut back by 1 base and J by 3 bases. This CDR3 reads CASSLYGGDLYEQYF. For the CDR3, the DNA is TGTGCCAGCAGTTTATACGGGGGGGACCTCTACGAGCAGTACTTC.

V usage is TRBV28 and J usage is TRBJ2-5, with D perhaps matching TRBD2 (5 bases). The CDR3 totals 13 residues. Trimming took 8 bases from V and 5 from J, leaving 15 bases between them. Germline CDR1 reads MDHEN; CDR2 reads SYDVKM. The CDR3 region has the DNA TGTGCCAGCCATGTGGACCGGGGTGAGACCCAGTACTTC. This encodes CASHVDRGETQYF.

V usage is TRBV30 and J usage is TRBJ1-2; D ambiguous. Trimming took 1 base from V and 6 from J, leaving 15 bases between them. The CDR3 loop spans 14 amino acids. The germline CDR1 and CDR2 sequences are GTSNPN and SVGIG (reference sequence). CDR3 amino acids: CAWSDPGTVDGYTF. Written as DNA, the CDR3 is TGTGCCTGGAGTGATCCGGGAACGGTGGATGGCTACACCTTC.

The chain uses TRBV2 and TRBJ1-6, with D perhaps TRBD1 (5 bases). Germline assignment: CDR1 SNHLY and CDR2 FYNNEI. The V end was cut by 8 bases, the J end by 5 bases, with 13 bases between. The CDR3 length is 14 residues. The CDR3 here is CASHRDGDNSPLHF. The CDR3 nucleotides read TGTGCCAGCCACCGGGACGGAGATAATTCACCCCTCCACTTT.

The chain recombines TRBV7-3 with TRBJ1-1; a possible D gene is TRBD1 (6 bases). V was pared by 5 bases and J by 1 base, with 17 bases between. CDR1 and CDR2 (germline): SGHTA, FQGTGA. This CDR3 is 16 amino acids long. The CDR3 region is CASSPTVGTPNTEAFF. As DNA, the CDR3 is TGTGCCAGCAGCCCGACCGTAGGGACACCGAACACTGAAGCTTTCTTT.